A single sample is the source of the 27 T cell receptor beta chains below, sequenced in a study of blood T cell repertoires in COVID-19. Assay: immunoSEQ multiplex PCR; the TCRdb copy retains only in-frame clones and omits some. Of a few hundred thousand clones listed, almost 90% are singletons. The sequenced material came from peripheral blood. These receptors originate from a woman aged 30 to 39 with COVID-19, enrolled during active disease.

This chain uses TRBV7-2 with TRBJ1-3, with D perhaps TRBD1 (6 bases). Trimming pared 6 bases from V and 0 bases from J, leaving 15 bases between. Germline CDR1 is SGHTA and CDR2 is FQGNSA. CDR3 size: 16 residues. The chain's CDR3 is CASSLQGRGSGNTIYF. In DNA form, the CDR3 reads TGTGCCAGCAGTCTACAGGGTAGGGGCTCTGGAAACACCATATATTTT.

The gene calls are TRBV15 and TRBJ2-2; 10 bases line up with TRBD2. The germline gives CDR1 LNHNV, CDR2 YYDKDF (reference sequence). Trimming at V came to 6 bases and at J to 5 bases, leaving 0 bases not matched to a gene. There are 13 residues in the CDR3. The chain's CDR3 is CATRTSGTGELFF. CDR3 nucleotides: TGTGCCACCAGGACTAGCGGGACCGGGGAGCTGTTTTTT.

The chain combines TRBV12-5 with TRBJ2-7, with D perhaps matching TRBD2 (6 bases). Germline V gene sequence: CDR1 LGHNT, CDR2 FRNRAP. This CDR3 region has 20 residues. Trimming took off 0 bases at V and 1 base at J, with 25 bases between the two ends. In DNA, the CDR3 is TGTGCTAGTGGTTTGGTAATGGAGGGGAACCTACCTGCTGCGTCCTACGAGCAGTACTTC. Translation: CASGLVMEGNLPAASYEQYF. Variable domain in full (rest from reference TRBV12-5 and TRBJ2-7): DARVTQTPRHKVTEMGQEVTMRCQPILGHNTVFWYRQTMMQGLELLAYFRNRAPLDDSGMPKDRFSAEMPDATLATLKIQPSEPRDSAVYFCASGLVMEGNLPAASYEQYFGPGTRLTVT.

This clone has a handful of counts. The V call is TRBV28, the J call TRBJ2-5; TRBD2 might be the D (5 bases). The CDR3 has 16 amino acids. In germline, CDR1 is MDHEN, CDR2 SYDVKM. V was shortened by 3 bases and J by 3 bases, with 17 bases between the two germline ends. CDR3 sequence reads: CASSFPERPTKETQYF. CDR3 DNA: TGTGCCAGCAGTTTCCCCGAAAGGCCGACTAAAGAGACCCAGTACTTC.

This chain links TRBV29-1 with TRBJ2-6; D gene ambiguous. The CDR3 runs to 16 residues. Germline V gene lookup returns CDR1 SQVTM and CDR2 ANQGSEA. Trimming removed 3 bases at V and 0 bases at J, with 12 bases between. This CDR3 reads CSVDLVVGSGANVLTF. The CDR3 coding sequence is TGCAGCGTTGATCTAGTGGTTGGCTCTGGGGCCAACGTCCTGACTTTC.

CDR3 bases: TGCGCCAGCAGCCAAGTGCTGAGCCACAATCAGCCCCAGCATTTT. This translates into CASSQVLSHNQPQHF. The V call is TRBV4-3, the J call TRBJ1-5; no reliable D call. Trimming stripped 1 base from V and 3 bases from J, with 10 bases between. The CDR3 has 15 residues. CDR1 and CDR2 (germline): LGHNA, YSLEER.

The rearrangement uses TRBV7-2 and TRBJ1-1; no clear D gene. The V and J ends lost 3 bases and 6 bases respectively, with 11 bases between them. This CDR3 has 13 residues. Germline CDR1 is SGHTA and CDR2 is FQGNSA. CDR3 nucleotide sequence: TGTGCCAGCAGCTTCGAGGTGGTGGCTGAAGCTTTCTTT. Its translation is CASSFEVVAEAFF.

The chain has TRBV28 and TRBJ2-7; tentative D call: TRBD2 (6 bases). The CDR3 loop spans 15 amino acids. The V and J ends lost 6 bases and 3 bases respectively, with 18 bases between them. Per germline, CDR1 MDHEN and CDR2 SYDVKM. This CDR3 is CASSSGTSNYYEQYF. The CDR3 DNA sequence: TGTGCCAGCAGCTCCGGGACTTCAAACTACTACGAGCAGTACTTC. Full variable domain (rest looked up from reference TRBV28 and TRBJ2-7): DVKVTQSSRYLVKRTGEKVFLECVQDMDHENMFWYRQDPGLGLRLIYFSYDVKMKEKGDIPEGYSVSREKKERFSLILESASTNQTSMYLCASSSGTSNYYEQYFGPGTRLTVT.

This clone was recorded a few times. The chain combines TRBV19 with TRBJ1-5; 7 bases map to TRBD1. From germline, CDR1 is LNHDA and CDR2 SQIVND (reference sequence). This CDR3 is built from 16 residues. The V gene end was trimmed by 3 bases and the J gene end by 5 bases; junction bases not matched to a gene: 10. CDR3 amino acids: CASSIRAQGWDQPQHF. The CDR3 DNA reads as TGTGCCAGTAGTATTAGGGCACAGGGGTGGGATCAGCCCCAGCATTTT.

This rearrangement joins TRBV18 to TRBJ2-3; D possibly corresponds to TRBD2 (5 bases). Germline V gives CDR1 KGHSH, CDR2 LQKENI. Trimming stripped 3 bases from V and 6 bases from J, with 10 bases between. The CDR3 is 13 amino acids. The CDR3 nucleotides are TGTGCCAGCTCACCGTTGGGAGCTGATACGCAGTATTTT. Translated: CASSPLGADTQYF.

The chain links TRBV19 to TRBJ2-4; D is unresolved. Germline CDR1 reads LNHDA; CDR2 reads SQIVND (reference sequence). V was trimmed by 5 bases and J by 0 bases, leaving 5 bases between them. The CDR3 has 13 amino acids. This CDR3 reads CASSFLAKNIQYF. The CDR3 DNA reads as TGTGCCAGTAGTTTTCTAGCCAAAAACATTCAGTACTTC.

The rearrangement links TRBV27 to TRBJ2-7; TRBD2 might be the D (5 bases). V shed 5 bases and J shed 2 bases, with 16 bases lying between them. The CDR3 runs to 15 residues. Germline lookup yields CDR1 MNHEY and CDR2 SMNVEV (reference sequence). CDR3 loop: CASSPWTSTTYEQYF. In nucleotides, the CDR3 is TGTGCCAGCAGTCCTTGGACTTCTACTACCTACGAGCAGTACTTC.

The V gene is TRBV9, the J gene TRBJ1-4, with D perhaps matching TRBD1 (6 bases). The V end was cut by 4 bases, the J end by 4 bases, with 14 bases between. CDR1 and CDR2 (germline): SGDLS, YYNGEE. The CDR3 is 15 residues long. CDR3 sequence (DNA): TGTGCCAGCAGCCCGACAGGCCAGGTTAATGAAAAACTGTTTTTT. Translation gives CASSPTGQVNEKLFF.

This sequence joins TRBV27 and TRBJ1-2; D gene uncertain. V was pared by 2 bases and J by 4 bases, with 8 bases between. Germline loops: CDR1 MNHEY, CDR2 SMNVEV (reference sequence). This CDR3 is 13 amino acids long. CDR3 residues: CASSLVPSYGYTF. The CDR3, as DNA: TGTGCCAGCAGTTTAGTCCCTTCCTATGGCTACACCTTC.

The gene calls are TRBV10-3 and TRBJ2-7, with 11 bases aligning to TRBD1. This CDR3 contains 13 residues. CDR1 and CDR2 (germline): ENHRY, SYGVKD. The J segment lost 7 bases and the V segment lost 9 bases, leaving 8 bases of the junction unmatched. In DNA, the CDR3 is TGTGCCATTCGGGGACAGGGGGAAGGGGAGCAGTACTTC. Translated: CAIRGQGEGEQYF.

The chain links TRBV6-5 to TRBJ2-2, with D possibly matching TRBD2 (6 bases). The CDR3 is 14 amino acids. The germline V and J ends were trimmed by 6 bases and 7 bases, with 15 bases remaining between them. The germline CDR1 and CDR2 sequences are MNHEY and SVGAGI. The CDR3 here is CASSSGYEVGELFF. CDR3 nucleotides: TGTGCCAGCAGCAGCGGGTACGAGGTCGGGGAGCTGTTTTTT.

The CDR3 region has the DNA TGTGCCAGCAGTTCCCCCGGAGCCCCGCATTTTAACTATGGCTACACCTTC. Translation: CASSSPGAPHFNYGYTF. J is TRBJ1-2 and V is TRBV28, with D hard to call. Germline CDR1 and CDR2: MDHEN and SYDVKM. The CDR3 sequence is 17 residues long. V was shortened by 4 bases and J by 1 base, with 19 bases between the two germline ends.

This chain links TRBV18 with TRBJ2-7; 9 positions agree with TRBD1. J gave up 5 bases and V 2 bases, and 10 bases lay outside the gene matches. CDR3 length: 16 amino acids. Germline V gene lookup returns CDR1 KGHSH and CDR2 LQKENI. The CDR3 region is CASSPRPGTGGHEQYF. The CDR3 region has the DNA TGTGCCAGCTCACCAAGACCCGGAACAGGGGGCCACGAGCAGTACTTC.

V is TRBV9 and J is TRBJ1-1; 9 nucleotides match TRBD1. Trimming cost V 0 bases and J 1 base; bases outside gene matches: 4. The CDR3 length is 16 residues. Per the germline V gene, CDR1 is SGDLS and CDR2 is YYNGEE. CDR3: CASSVARDRENTEAFF. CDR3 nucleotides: TGTGCCAGCAGCGTAGCTCGGGACAGGGAGAACACTGAAGCTTTCTTT. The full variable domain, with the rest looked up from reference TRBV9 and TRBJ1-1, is DSGVTQTPKHLITATGQRVTLRCSPRSGDLSVYWYQQSLDQGLQFLIQYYNGEERAKGNILERFSAQQFPDLHSELNLSSLELGDSALYFCASSVARDRENTEAFFGQGTRLTVV.

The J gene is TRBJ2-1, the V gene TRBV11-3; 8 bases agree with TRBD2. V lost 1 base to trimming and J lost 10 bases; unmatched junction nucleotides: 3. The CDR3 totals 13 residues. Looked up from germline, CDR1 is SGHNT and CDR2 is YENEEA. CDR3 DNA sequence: TGTGCCAGCAGCTTAGTACCGGGAGGGGAGCAGTTCTTC. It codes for CASSLVPGGEQFF.

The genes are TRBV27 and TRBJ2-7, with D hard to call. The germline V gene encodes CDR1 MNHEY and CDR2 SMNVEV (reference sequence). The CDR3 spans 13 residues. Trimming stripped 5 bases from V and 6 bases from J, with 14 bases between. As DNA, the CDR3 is TGTGCCAGCAGTCCACAGAACCTCCCCGAGCAGTACTTC. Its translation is CASSPQNLPEQYF.

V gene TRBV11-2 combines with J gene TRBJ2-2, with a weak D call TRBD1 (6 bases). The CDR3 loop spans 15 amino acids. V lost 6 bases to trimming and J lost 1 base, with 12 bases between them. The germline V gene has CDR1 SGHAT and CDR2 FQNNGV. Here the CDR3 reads CASRRQVLNTGELFF. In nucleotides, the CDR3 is TGTGCCAGCAGAAGACAGGTCTTGAACACCGGGGAGCTGTTTTTT.

The CDR3 loop reads CAWSVRGDSEQYF. The CDR3 nucleotides are TGTGCCTGGAGTGTACGGGGGGACTCCGAGCAGTACTTC. The genes are TRBV30 and TRBJ2-7; 7 bases align to TRBD2. CDR1 and CDR2 (germline): GTSNPN, SVGIG (reference sequence). The CDR3 extends over 13 amino acids. Trimming cost V 0 bases and J 6 bases; bases outside gene matches: 5. Based on the CDR3 plus reference TRBV30 and TRBJ2-7, the full variable domain is SQTIHQWPATLVQPVGSPLSLECTVEGTSNPNLYWYRQAAGRGLQLLFYSVGIGQISSEVPQNLSASRPQDRQFILSSKKLLLSDSGFYLCAWSVRGDSEQYFGPGTRLTVT.

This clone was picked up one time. The CDR3 DNA follows: TGCGCCAGCAGTGGGACTAGCGGGATTACCGGGGAGCTGTTTTTT. It specifies CASSGTSGITGELFF. This chain connects TRBV10-1 to TRBJ2-2; 12 nucleotides line up with TRBD2. From germline, CDR1 is WNHNN and CDR2 SYGVQD (reference sequence). CDR3 size: 15 residues. Trimming removed 4 bases from V and 5 bases from J; junction bases left unmatched: 2.

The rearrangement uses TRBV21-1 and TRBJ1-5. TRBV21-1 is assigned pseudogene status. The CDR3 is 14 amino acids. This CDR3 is CASSKGGSNQPQHF. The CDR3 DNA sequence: TGTGCCAGCAGCAAGGGGGGGAGCAATCAGCCCCAGCATTTT.

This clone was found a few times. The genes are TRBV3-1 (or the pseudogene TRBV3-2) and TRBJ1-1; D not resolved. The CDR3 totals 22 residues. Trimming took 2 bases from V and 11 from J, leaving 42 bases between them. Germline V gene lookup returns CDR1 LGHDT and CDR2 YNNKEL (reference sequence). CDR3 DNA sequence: TGTGCCAGCAGCCAACGATCCCTTATAGAAGACCCAGCAGGTAGAGTTATCTTGCTGGCTTTCTTT. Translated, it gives CASSQRSLIEDPAGRVILLAFF.

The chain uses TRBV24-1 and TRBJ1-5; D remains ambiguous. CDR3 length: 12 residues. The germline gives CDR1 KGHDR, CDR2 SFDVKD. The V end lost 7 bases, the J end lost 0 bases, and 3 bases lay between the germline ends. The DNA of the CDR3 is TGTGCCACCAGCGGTAGCAATCAGCCCCAGCATTTT. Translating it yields CATSGSNQPQHF.